This T cell receptor beta chain was profiled in a study of blood T cell repertoires in COVID-19. For the study at large: Samples came from the United States, Italy and Spain, spanning acute and convalescent COVID-19. In each case, the material was cDNA or gDNA derived from T cells, B-cell-depleted T cells, or PBMCs.

The length of the CDR3 is 17 residues. V lost 0 bases to trimming and J lost 0 bases; unmatched junction nucleotides: 2. Germline loops: CDR1 WNHNN, CDR2 SYGVQD (reference sequence). The authors' processing: How many nucleated cells were present was estimated from reference gene primer amplification. Measured with immunoSEQ multiplex PCR; TCRdb has only the in-frame clones, and not every one. V and J calls and clone size come straight from that table; D and trimming were deduced from the DNA. The sample lists 130,000 to 150,000 clones; about 87% were seen once. This rearrangement joins TRBV10-1 to TRBJ2-3, with 11 bases fitting TRBD2. This TCR derives from a woman aged 45-65 years with acute or convalescent COVID-19. The sequenced sample consisted of peripheral blood. The CDR3 is CASSESWTSGSTDTQYF. Written as DNA, the CDR3 is TGCGCCAGCAGTGAGTCGTGGACTAGCGGGAGCACAGATACGCAGTATTTT.